A selection of T cell receptor beta chains follows, all from one sample in a study of T-cell memory formation after mild COVID-19. TCRdb fed the 5' RACE reads into MiXCR, producing one record per CDR3 protein. The sample holds about 470,000 distinct CDR3 sequences, around a quarter seen once. The sequencing input was PBMCs or a T cell subset sorted from them (not recorded which). The receptor set was obtained from an adult woman who had mild COVID-19 (a few samples of this study predate the infection). Cell type and time point are not known. Each CDR3 is given with its conserved first and last residue. Each record gives: clone size, D gene, V gene, J gene, CDR3 DNA, CDR3 protein. D genes are given only for firm matches. The size field is filled for only some rows; it gives once, few, many or a size class.

NA	TRBD2	TRBV2	TRBJ2-5	TGTGCCAGCAGTGAAATGGCTAGCGGGGTACAAGAGACCCAGTACTTC	CASSEMASGVQETQYF
NA	TRBD1	TRBV12-3/TRBV12-4	TRBJ2-7	TGTGCCAGCAGCACTTTCCCCCCACAGGGGACCTACGAGCAGTACTTC	CASSTFPPQGTYEQYF
NA	TRBD1	TRBV5-1	TRBJ1-5	TGCGCCAGCAGCCAGGACAGGCCCTGGTCGGGTCAGCCCCAGCATTTT	CASSQDRPWSGQPQHF
NA	NA	TRBV2	TRBJ2-1	TGTGCCAGCAGCAATTCAGCGATCCCCTACAATGAGCAGTTCTTC	CASSNSAIPYNEQFF
few	TRBD2	TRBV18	TRBJ2-1	TGTGCCAGCTCACCACCTAGCGGGAGGACCTACAATGAGCAGTTCTTC	CASSPPSGRTYNEQFF
many	NA	TRBV25-1	TRBJ2-5	TGTGCCAGCAGTGAACGGCAGCCCGACCAAGAGACCCAGTACTTC	CASSERQPDQETQYF
NA	TRBD1	TRBV20-1	TRBJ1-2	TGCAGTGCGGAGGGACAGGGTTCCTATGGCTACACCTTC	CSAEGQGSYGYTF
NA	NA	TRBV5-1	TRBJ2-3	TGCGCCAGCAGCTTGGCTCTAGGACAGCTCACAGATACGCAGTATTTT	CASSLALGQLTDTQYF
many	TRBD2	TRBV12-3/TRBV12-4	TRBJ2-7	TGTGCCAGCAGCCTAGCGGGAGGGATGGGCGAGCAGTACTTC	CASSLAGGMGEQYF
NA	TRBD1	TRBV27	TRBJ2-3	TGTGCCAGCAGTACCCGGGACAGGGGCTTAGCCGAAGATACGCAGTATTTT	CASSTRDRGLAEDTQYF
NA	NA	TRBV6-5	TRBJ2-7	TGTGCCAGCACCCCGCGAAGAGAGACCTATAGCTACGAGCAGTACTTC	CASTPRRETYSYEQYF
NA	NA	TRBV7-2	TRBJ1-5	TGTGCCAGCAGCCGCCGGGACGGTCGCGTAAGGCAGCCCCAGCATTTT	CASSRRDGRVRQPQHF
NA	NA	TRBV6-2/TRBV6-3	TRBJ1-1	TGTGCCAGCAGTTACAAGCGACAGCCCAGGTTTGAAGCTTTCTTT	CASSYKRQPRFEAFF
NA	NA	TRBV12-5	TRBJ2-1	TGTGCTAGTGCCTTTGAGGACAATGAGCAGTTCTTC	CASAFEDNEQFF
few	TRBD2	TRBV7-9	TRBJ2-1	TGTGCCAGCAGCTTAGTGTCGGGAGGCGAGCAGTTCTTC	CASSLVSGGEQFF
few	NA	TRBV5-1	TRBJ2-1	TGCGCCAGCAGCTTGGATCTGGGTGTTATCGATGAGCAGTTCTTC	CASSLDLGVIDEQFF
few	NA	TRBV5-1	TRBJ2-3	TGCGCCAGCAGCAATCGACAGGGAGGGCGGGTCGGAGATACGCAGTATTTT	CASSNRQGGRVGDTQYF
NA	NA	TRBV10-3	TRBJ2-7	TGTGCCATCAGACGAGGGGACGGCACCTACGAGCAGTACTTC	CAIRRGDGTYEQYF
NA	NA	TRBV2	TRBJ1-1	TGTGCCAGCAGGGGCGGGGAGCGCACTGAAGCTTTCTTT	CASRGGERTEAFF
few	NA	TRBV12-3/TRBV12-4	TRBJ2-7	TGTGCCAGCAGTTTAGGGACGCCTAGCAGTTCCCACGAGCAGTACTTC	CASSLGTPSSSHEQYF
NA	TRBD2	TRBV20-1	TRBJ2-7	TGCAGTGCTAGAAATCAGCGGGAGGCCTCCTACGAGCAGTACTTC	CSARNQREASYEQYF
NA	NA	TRBV7-2	TRBJ2-3	TGTGCCAGCAGCACTCTTCCAGCAGATACGCAGTATTTT	CASSTLPADTQYF